These 32 T cell receptor beta chains originate from one sample sequenced in a study of OX40 agonist ivuxolimab in advanced cancers. Clones were read by immunoSEQ multiplex PCR, and TCRdb kept only the in-frame ones, dropping some. The sample lists under 60,000 clones, around 90% occurring once. Sample: CD4+ or CD8+ T cells sorted from blood, taken in a trial of the OX40 agonist ivuxolimab. These receptor sequences come from an adult with an advanced solid tumor such as melanoma, head and neck, liver or kidney cancer.

The V call is TRBV19, the J call TRBJ2-1; 9 positions agree with TRBD2. The germline V gene encodes CDR1 LNHDA and CDR2 SQIVND (reference sequence). The CDR3 sequence is 15 residues long. Trimming cost V 4 bases and J 5 bases; bases outside gene matches: 6. CDR3 in amino acids: CASSTRLADDNEQFF. The CDR3, as DNA: TGTGCCAGTAGTACCAGACTAGCGGACGACAATGAGCAGTTCTTC.

The chain employs TRBV30 and TRBJ2-2; tentatively, D is TRBD1 (6 bases). Trimming pared 8 bases from V and 0 bases from J, leaving 13 bases between. Germline values: CDR1 GTSNPN, CDR2 SVGIG (reference sequence). The CDR3 loop spans 14 amino acids. The CDR3 DNA sequence: TGTGCCAGAAAGGGGGACGCGAACACCGGGGAGCTGTTTTTT. It translates to CARKGDANTGELFF.

The genes are TRBV13 and TRBJ2-3, with D unclear. Trimming left V 2 bases short and J 1 base short, with 7 bases between. Germline CDR1 PRHDT, CDR2 FYEKMQ (reference sequence). The CDR3 runs 14 residues. CDR3 DNA sequence: TGTGCCAGCAGCTTATGGTCTCGCACAGATACGCAGTATTTT. Protein: CASSLWSRTDTQYF. The variable domain in full, with the rest retrieved from reference TRBV13 and TRBJ2-3, is AAGVIQSPRHLIKEKRETATLKCYPIPRHDTVYWYQQGPGQDPQFLISFYEKMQSDKGSIPDRFSAQQFSDYHSELNMSSLELGDSALYFCASSLWSRTDTQYFGPGTRLTVL.

The CDR3 protein is CASSRRGEANEKLFF. CDR3 in DNA: TGTGCCAGCAGCCGACGGGGGGAAGCGAATGAAAAACTGTTTTTT. The V gene is TRBV5-4, the J gene TRBJ1-4, with D possibly matching TRBD1 (5 bases). CDR1 is SGHNT, CDR2 YYREEE, per germline (reference sequence). The V and J ends lost 4 bases and 5 bases respectively, with 15 bases between them. The CDR3 loop spans 15 amino acids.

The chain recombines TRBV7-9 with TRBJ2-5; tentative D call: TRBD1 (6 bases). In germline, CDR1 is SEHNR, CDR2 FQNEAQ (reference sequence). With 6 bases removed from V and 1 base from J, the gap between germline ends came to 12 bases. The CDR3 runs 14 residues. CDR3: CASRSPGVQETQYF. CDR3 DNA: TGTGCCAGCAGGTCACCAGGGGTCCAAGAGACCCAGTACTTC.

The V call is TRBV4-1, the J call TRBJ2-7; D unclear. This CDR3 comprises 15 residues. Trimming removed 7 bases from V and 0 bases from J, with 16 bases in between. The germline V gene encodes CDR1 MGHRA and CDR2 YSYEKL. The CDR3 DNA reads as TGCGCCAGCACACCACGGGCGCCTGCCTCCTACGAGCAGTACTTC. Translating gives CASTPRAPASYEQYF.

The V call is TRBV7-8, the J call TRBJ2-7, with D perhaps matching TRBD1 (5 bases). Germline V gene data show CDR1 as SGHVS and CDR2 as FQNEAQ. CDR3 length equals 14 residues. V was pared by 1 base and J by 3 bases, with 10 bases between. The CDR3: CASSLGGAFYEQYF. The CDR3 nucleotides are TGTGCCAGCAGCTTAGGTGGGGCATTCTACGAGCAGTACTTC.

J is TRBJ2-7 and V is TRBV11-3, with TRBD1 matching 9 bases. Germline V gene data show CDR1 as SGHNT and CDR2 as YENEEA. The CDR3 totals 14 residues. J gave up 2 bases and V 6 bases, and 5 bases lay outside the gene matches. CDR3 bases: TGTGCCAGCAGTAAGGGACAGGGTCCCTACGAGCAGTACTTC. It is translated as CASSKGQGPYEQYF.

The chain links TRBV20-1 to TRBJ2-1, with D perhaps matching TRBD2 (6 bases). The CDR3 sequence is 11 residues long. V dropped 5 bases and J dropped 10 bases, with 12 bases sitting between them. The germline gives CDR1 DFQATT, CDR2 SNEGSKA (reference sequence). This CDR3 reads CSASGLREQFF. In nucleotides, the CDR3 is TGCAGTGCTTCGGGACTCCGGGAGCAGTTCTTC.

The chain joins TRBV6-1 to TRBJ2-7; TRBD2 is a possible D gene (7 bases). Germline lookup yields CDR1 MNHNS and CDR2 SASEGT. The CDR3 loop spans 14 amino acids. V was pared by 4 bases and J by 4 bases, with 14 bases between. CDR3 bases: TGTGCCAGCAGTGGAAAACAGGGAGGGTACGAGCAGTACTTC. Translation: CASSGKQGGYEQYF.

The gene calls are TRBV27 and TRBJ1-1; unclear D gene. Germline values: CDR1 MNHEY, CDR2 SMNVEV (reference sequence). Deletions cut 5 bases from V and 1 base from J, with 8 bases between. CDR3 length: 13 residues. The CDR3, as DNA: TGTGCCAGCAGTATACAGAGGAACACTGAAGCTTTCTTT. As protein: CASSIQRNTEAFF.

This clone was counted between two and nine times. The chain carries TRBV2 and TRBJ2-1, with unresolved D. The germline V gene has CDR1 SNHLY and CDR2 FYNNEI. Trimming stripped 8 bases from V and 6 bases from J, with 11 bases between. This CDR3 region has 12 residues. The chain's CDR3 is CASAFGVNEQFF. The CDR3, as DNA: TGTGCCAGCGCCTTTGGAGTCAATGAGCAGTTCTTC.

The J gene is TRBJ2-5, the V gene TRBV27; 15 bases agree with TRBD2. Germline V lookup: CDR1 MNHEY, CDR2 SMNVEV (reference sequence). V trimming: 6 bases; J trimming: 3 bases; junction bases outside the gene matches: 14. This CDR3 region has 19 residues. The CDR3 sequence is CASRRPGLAGGGAEETQYF. The CDR3 region has the DNA TGTGCCAGCAGGAGGCCGGGACTAGCGGGAGGAGGGGCGGAAGAGACCCAGTACTTC.

This chain uses TRBV11-2 with TRBJ2-5; D not certain. The CDR3 sequence is 12 residues long. CDR1 and CDR2 from the germline V gene are SGHAT and FQNNGV. The V gene lost 1 base and the J gene lost 5 bases, with 5 bases spanning the gap. This chain's CDR3 is CASSLGWETQYF. In nucleotides, the CDR3 is TGTGCCAGCAGCTTAGGGTGGGAGACCCAGTACTTC.

This rearrangement joins TRBV2 to TRBJ2-5, with D unclear. Germline V lookup: CDR1 SNHLY, CDR2 FYNNEI. This CDR3 has 10 residues. V gave up 7 bases and J gave up 4 bases, with 4 bases separating them. In nucleotides, the CDR3 is TGTGCCAGCAAGGGAGAGACCCAGTACTTC. It translates to CASKGETQYF.

This clone was picked up a small number of times. V is TRBV15 and J is TRBJ2-7; TRBD2 is a possible D gene (6 bases). The V and J ends lost 0 bases and 6 bases respectively, with 21 bases between them. This CDR3 is 17 amino acids long. CDR1 LNHNV and CDR2 YYDKDF come from the germline V gene (reference sequence). DNA of the CDR3: TGTGCCACCAGCAGAGATAGATTGGCTGGGGGAGGCTTCGAGCAGTACTTC. It is translated as CATSRDRLAGGGFEQYF.

This clone was recorded only once. The CDR3 DNA sequence: TGTGCCAGCAGCGCCTTACGAGGGGTCAAGACCTACGAGCAGTACTTC. Translated: CASSALRGVKTYEQYF. The V gene is TRBV11-2, the J gene TRBJ2-7; D could derive from TRBD1 or TRBD2 (5 bases each). This CDR3 has 16 residues. V dropped 5 bases and J dropped 2 bases, with 19 bases sitting between them. Germline-derived CDR1 and CDR2 are SGHAT and FQNNGV.

The rearrangement uses TRBV19 and TRBJ1-1; 10 bases agree with TRBD1. The V gene end was trimmed by 7 bases and the J gene end by 2 bases; junction bases not matched to a gene: 7. The CDR3 extends over 15 amino acids. Germline V gives CDR1 LNHDA, CDR2 SQIVND (reference sequence). The CDR3 DNA reads as TGTGCCAGTATTTGGGGGACAGGGGCTAACACTGAAGCTTTCTTT. It translates to CASIWGTGANTEAFF.

The chain couples TRBV5-6 to TRBJ2-7; D is unresolved. V was clipped by 0 bases and J by 3 bases, with 13 bases between them. Looked up from germline, CDR1 is SGHDT and CDR2 is YYEEEE. CDR3 length equals 15 residues. CDR3 bases: TGTGCCAGCAGCTTGGCTCAGGCCTATAACTACGAGCAGTACTTC. This codes for CASSLAQAYNYEQYF.

The CDR3: CASSPIAGERTGELFF. The DNA of the CDR3 is TGTGCCAGCAGCCCGATAGCGGGAGAAAGGACCGGGGAGCTGTTTTTT. This sequence joins TRBV13 and TRBJ2-2, with 9 nucleotides matching TRBD2. CDR1 PRHDT and CDR2 FYEKMQ come from the germline V gene (reference sequence). This CDR3 comprises 16 residues. After removal of 5 bases from V and 5 bases from J, the junction contained 9 bases not matched to a gene.

This chain uses TRBV30 with TRBJ1-6; D is ambiguous. The V and J ends lost 2 bases and 7 bases respectively, with 9 bases between them. Germline CDR1 is GTSNPN and CDR2 is SVGIG (reference sequence). This CDR3 spans 13 amino acids. In DNA form, the CDR3 reads TGTGCCTGGAGTAGGCTGTCAAATTCACCCCTCCACTTT. Amino acids: CAWSRLSNSPLHF. Together with reference TRBV30 and TRBJ1-6, the CDR3 gives the full variable domain: SQTIHQWPATLVQPVGSPLSLECTVEGTSNPNLYWYRQAAGRGLQLLFYSVGIGQISSEVPQNLSASRPQDRQFILSSKKLLLSDSGFYLCAWSRLSNSPLHFGNGTRLTVT.

A note on this clone: A much more abundant neighbour one base away suggests this may be a read error. Within the sample, other DNA sequences also encode this same CDR3. The genes are TRBV13 and TRBJ2-7; no definite D call. The CDR3 has 11 amino acids. The V and J ends lost 4 bases and 1 base respectively, with 2 bases between them. CDR1 and CDR2 (germline): PRHDT, FYEKMQ (reference sequence). CDR3 sequence (DNA): TGTGCCAGCAGCTCTTCCTACGAGCAGTACTTC. Its protein product is CASSSSYEQYF.

This clone showed up many times. This sequence joins TRBV10-2 and TRBJ2-5; a possible D gene is TRBD1 (5 bases). V was shortened by 6 bases and J by 1 base, with 9 bases between the two germline ends. The CDR3 is 13 residues long. Germline lookup yields CDR1 WSHSY and CDR2 SAAADI. For the CDR3, the DNA is TGCGCCAGCAGAGACAGCAGCCAAGAGACCCAGTACTTC. Residues: CASRDSSQETQYF.

J is TRBJ2-3 and V is TRBV7-9, with D maybe TRBD2 (7 bases). Looked up from germline, CDR1 is SEHNR and CDR2 is FQNEAQ (reference sequence). The V end lost 1 base, the J end lost 6 bases, and 14 bases lay between the germline ends. This CDR3 has 15 residues. The CDR3: CASSLEGGARDTQYF. In nucleotides, the CDR3 is TGTGCCAGCAGCTTAGAGGGGGGGGCCAGGGATACGCAGTATTTT.

The V and J genes are TRBV9 and TRBJ2-3; D gene unclear. Germline V gene lookup returns CDR1 SGDLS and CDR2 YYNGEE. This CDR3 contains 15 residues. With 0 bases removed from V and 2 bases from J, the gap between germline ends came to 10 bases. The CDR3 bases are TGTGCCAGCAGCGTAGCTTGGCCGGACACAGATACGCAGTATTTT. It specifies CASSVAWPDTDTQYF.

The chain joins TRBV5-6 to TRBJ1-6, with no clear D. Trimming cost V 4 bases and J 0 bases, with 14 bases left between them. The V gene's germline CDR1 is SGHDT and CDR2 YYEEEE. The CDR3 totals 17 residues. CDR3 sequence reads: CASSRGRASSYNSPLHF. The DNA for the CDR3 is TGTGCCAGCAGCCGAGGGCGGGCAAGCTCCTATAATTCACCCCTCCACTTT.

The chain links TRBV15 to TRBJ1-2, with TRBD1 matching over 8 bases. In germline, CDR1 is LNHNV, CDR2 YYDKDF (reference sequence). J gave up 4 bases and V 1 base, and 5 bases lay outside the gene matches. The CDR3 has 15 amino acids. The CDR3 region has the DNA TGTGCCACCAGCAGAGGGGGACAGGACTTCTATGGCTACACCTTC. Translation gives CATSRGGQDFYGYTF.

The chain recombines TRBV5-6 with TRBJ1-3; D remains ambiguous. V was clipped by 4 bases and J by 0 bases, with 8 bases between them. The CDR3 length is 14 residues. The germline V gene encodes CDR1 SGHDT and CDR2 YYEEEE. The CDR3 loop reads CASSLGNSGNTIYF. CDR3 nucleotide sequence: TGTGCCAGCAGCCTAGGAAACTCTGGAAACACCATATATTTT.

This chain joins TRBV9 and TRBJ2-1, with D perhaps matching TRBD2 (7 bases). Trimming stripped 0 bases from V and 8 bases from J, with 18 bases between. This CDR3 is built from 16 residues. The germline V gene encodes CDR1 SGDLS and CDR2 YYNGEE. CDR3 sequence reads: CASSVGPGEGTDEQFF. In DNA, the CDR3 is TGTGCCAGCAGCGTAGGTCCAGGGGAGGGTACAGATGAGCAGTTCTTC.

This chain uses TRBV11-2 with TRBJ1-6; possibly TRBD1 for D (5 bases). Trimming removed 0 bases from V and 4 bases from J, with 16 bases in between. Germline values: CDR1 SGHAT, CDR2 FQNNGV. The CDR3 has 18 residues. The CDR3 region is CASSLDRAGNGYNSPLHF. DNA for the CDR3: TGTGCCAGCAGCTTAGATCGCGCAGGGAATGGTTATAATTCACCCCTCCACTTT.

This clone was observed a few times. The J gene is TRBJ2-1, the V gene TRBV7-9; 8 nucleotides agree with TRBD1. Germline V gives CDR1 SEHNR, CDR2 FQNEAQ (reference sequence). V trimming: 3 bases; J trimming: 8 bases; junction bases outside the gene matches: 6. CDR3 length: 14 amino acids. CDR3 sequence (DNA): TGTGCCAGCAGCTTCAGGACAGGGTGGGATGAGCAGTTCTTC. Amino acids: CASSFRTGWDEQFF. The whole variable domain, remainder taken from reference TRBV7-9 and TRBJ2-1, is DTGVSQNPRHKITKRGQNVTFRCDPISEHNRLYWYRQTLGQGPEFLTYFQNEAQLEKSRLLSDRFSAERPKGSFSTLEIQRTEQGDSAMYLCASSFRTGWDEQFFGPGTRLTVL.

This clone appeared a single time. This chain connects TRBV7-9 to TRBJ1-2; D remains ambiguous. Between the trimmed V and J ends, which lost 1 base and 8 bases, there was a span of 14 bases. Germline CDR1 is SEHNR and CDR2 is FQNEAQ (reference sequence). The CDR3 is made up of 14 amino acids. CDR3 region: CASSLGSGLQGYTF. The DNA for the CDR3 is TGTGCCAGCAGCTTAGGTTCCGGGTTACAGGGCTACACCTTC.